This TCR beta chain is from a study of beta chain features in type 1 diabetes. Overall study findings and caveats: In type 1 diabetes patients, VDJ junctions had fewer insertions; deletions at these junctions were more frequent. For patients and controls alike, PCR might favor shorter templates to the same degree. No resolution was reached here on whether HLA type influences TCRB rearrangement.

Purity of each sorted population was above 98%. For this clone: Its specificity is unknown.

CDR1 and CDR2 (germline): SGHRS, YFSETQ. This CDR3 has 20 amino acids. J lost 2 bases, V lost 2 bases, and 16 bases had no gene match. The study reverse transcribed the entire isolated RNA, so it sequenced expressed TCRB transcripts. The protocol was immunoSEQ multiplex PCR, while the TCRdb copy is restricted to in-frame clones and leaves out a portion. This table holds under 150,000 clones, around 51% found once. The TCR originated in a man between 18 and 29 years old in good health. Source material: Tregs from blood. The chain is built from TRBV5-1 and TRBJ2-5, with 12 bases aligning to TRBD2. The CDR3 nucleotides read TGCGCCAGCAGCTTCGCCCCCTTTAGACTAGCGGGAGACAGTCAAGAGACCCAGTACTTC. Amino acid sequence: CASSFAPFRLAGDSQETQYF. Full variable domain (remainder filled in from reference TRBV5-1 and TRBJ2-5): KAGVTQTPRYLIKTRGQQVTLSCSPISGHRSVSWYQQTPGQGLQFLFEYFSETQRNKGNFPGRFSGRQFSNSRSEMNVSTLELGDSALYLCASSFAPFRLAGDSQETQYFGPGTRLLVL.